These 3 T cell receptor beta chains came from one sample sequenced in a study of T cell responses to AZD1222 COVID-19 vaccine. Produced via immunoSEQ multiplex PCR; TCRdb's table is partial and in-frame only. The table includes more than 120,000 clones, about 90% detected once. Material: peripheral blood, obtained 28 days after the second AZD1222 dose. Source of these receptors: an adult who received the AZD1222 COVID-19 vaccine.

This chain uses TRBV20-1 with TRBJ1-1, with a tentative D call TRBD1 (5 bases). Between the trimmed V and J ends, which lost 3 bases and 8 bases, there was a span of 16 bases. The CDR3 covers 13 residues. Germline V gene lookup returns CDR1 DFQATT and CDR2 SNEGSKA (reference sequence). The CDR3 region is CSASRDHTREAFF. In nucleotides, the CDR3 is TGCAGTGCTAGTAGGGACCACACTAGGGAAGCTTTCTTT.

The V gene is TRBV29-1, the J gene TRBJ2-7; possibly TRBD1 or TRBD2 for D (5 bases each). Per the germline V gene, CDR1 is SQVTM and CDR2 is ANQGSEA. Trimming took 0 bases from V and 2 from J, leaving 14 bases between them. This CDR3 comprises 15 residues. This CDR3 reads CSVEEGTFPTYEQYF. CDR3 nucleotides: TGCAGCGTTGAAGAAGGGACCTTTCCTACCTACGAGCAGTACTTC.

V is TRBV9 and J is TRBJ2-2; the match to TRBD1 covers 9 bases. The germline V gene encodes CDR1 SGDLS and CDR2 YYNGEE. The CDR3 is 16 residues long. V was clipped by 4 bases and J by 7 bases; unmatched bases: 11. The CDR3, as DNA: TGTGCCAGCAGCCTCAGTCCCGGGACAGGGTTCGGGGAGCTGTTTTTT. This codes for CASSLSPGTGFGELFF. Looking up the rest from reference TRBV9 and TRBJ2-2 gives the full variable domain: DSGVTQTPKHLITATGQRVTLRCSPRSGDLSVYWYQQSLDQGLQFLIQYYNGEERAKGNILERFSAQQFPDLHSELNLSSLELGDSALYFCASSLSPGTGFGELFFGEGSRLTVL.